This T cell receptor beta chain emerged from a study of neoadjuvant nivolumab and ipilimumab in lung cancer. Sequenced by immunoSEQ multiplex PCR; TCRdb stores in-frame clones only, minus some. Of 30,000 or so clones detected, 83% appear once; the ten largest clones hold over 4.5%. The input for sequencing was tumor tissue, taken after neoadjuvant nivolumab, alone or with ipilimumab, at or shortly before surgery. This sequence was found in an adult with non-small cell lung cancer.

Written as DNA, the CDR3 is TGTGCCAGCAGCCAAGAAGAGGGTCCCCAGTACTTC. Protein sequence: CASSQEEGPQYF. The chain employs TRBV14 and TRBJ2-5; TRBD2 is a possible D gene (5 bases). Germline V gene lookup returns CDR1 SGHDN and CDR2 FVKESK. This CDR3 is built from 12 residues. V was cut by 0 bases and J by 9 bases, with 8 bases left in between.